Sequencing of this T cell receptor beta chain was carried out in a study of T cells in Graves' hyperthyroidism and ophthalmopathy. Study observations and caveats: Ophthalmopathy, which appeared later, was predicted by the model a median about 5.9 months before onset.

The CDR3 is 17 amino acids. The germline V and J ends were trimmed by 4 bases and 2 bases, with 19 bases remaining between them. Looked up from germline, CDR1 is SGHTA and CDR2 is FQGNSA. This clonotype was counted ten times or more. The antigen remains unidentified. TCR beta CDR3 sequences were amplified from RNA transcripts. First-round RT-PCR targeting the TCR CDR3 was performed with the HTBI primer set. MiXCR, applied by TCRdb to the multiplex PCR reads, yields one record per CDR3 protein. The table has over 450,000 distinct CDR3 sequences, more than 15% seen once. PBMCs were sourced from roughly 9.7 ml fresh peripheral blood.

The chain carries TRBV7-2 and TRBJ2-3; a possible D gene is TRBD2 (7 bases). Sequences were obtained from blood. The clonotype was recovered from a woman aged 18-29 years with Graves' ophthalmopathy. In nucleotides, the CDR3 is TGTGCCAGCAGCTCAAACAAGGGGGGGCCTAACACAGATACGCAGTATTTT. This codes for CASSSNKGGPNTDTQYF.